The T cell receptor beta chain described here comes from a study of blood T cell repertoires in COVID-19. The overall study: Acute and convalescent COVID-19 specimens originated in the United States, Italy and Spain. PBMCs, B-cell-depleted T cells, or T cells were the source of the cDNA or gDNA that made up the material.

This CDR3 contains 13 residues. V shed 0 bases, J shed 5 bases, and the junction held 0 bases outside the gene matches. CDR1 and CDR2 (germline): SGHRS, YFSETQ. A remark on this clone: Other DNA variants within this sample encode the same CDR3.

The authors' processing: Nucleated cell number was recorded as an estimate derived from reference gene primer amplification. Using immunoSEQ multiplex PCR, the repertoire was profiled, and TCRdb retains in-frame clones only, with some absent. V and J calls and clone size follow that table, whereas D and trimming were derived from the DNA. The data show around 80,000 clones, roughly four fifths seen once. This receptor was taken from a human donor in a cohort sampled during active COVID-19. The chain recombines TRBV5-1 with TRBJ2-5; TRBD2 matches at 8 bases. Sequencing used peripheral blood. CDR3 DNA sequence: TGCGCCAGCAGCTTGGCGGGGGGGGAGACCCAGTACTTC. Its translation: CASSLAGGETQYF.